This TCR beta chain was documented in a study of control samples from healthy donors and cancer patients. Germline values: CDR1 MNHNY, CDR2 SVGAGI (reference sequence). The CDR3 runs to 15 residues. V lost 1 base to trimming and J lost 6 bases, with 13 bases between them. Produced via immunoSEQ multiplex PCR; TCRdb's table is partial and in-frame only. Of about 170,000 clones listed, about 90% are singletons. Sequenced sample: blood. This chain links TRBV6-6 with TRBJ2-1; the D gene is possibly TRBD1 (7 bases). This TCR was recovered from a woman in her 30s in good health. DNA for the CDR3: TGTGCCAGCAGTTACTTGCCAGGGGGGCTCAATGAGCAGTTCTTC. It codes for CASSYLPGGLNEQFF.